These 11 T cell receptor beta chains originate from one sample sequenced in a study of tumor-infiltrating lymphocytes in localized non-small cell lung cancer (TCRdb year 2021). Receptor libraries were prepared by the immunoSEQ multiplex PCR assay. TCRdb took over this immuneACCESS table, retaining in-frame rearrangements with V and J assigned. Such tables are incomplete; in checked studies, under half of the missing clones stem from an unresolved V gene, and the remainder is unexplained. For this sample there are some 30,000 clones; 70% to 90% appear just once. Around 2% of the sample is held by the ten biggest clonotypes. Sequences were obtained from lung tumor tissue. Receptors were obtained from a human donor with non-small cell lung cancer.

This CDR3 reads CASSKRGGRPPSTDTQYF. In DNA, the CDR3 is TGTGCCAGCAGCAAGCGGGGGGGCCGTCCCCCTAGCACAGATACGCAGTATTTT. This sequence joins TRBV9 and TRBJ2-3, with TRBD2 identical over 10 bases. The CDR3 consists of 18 residues. Germline V CDR1 and CDR2: SGDLS, YYNGEE. V trimming: 4 bases; J trimming: 0 bases; junction bases outside the gene matches: 11. Full variable domain (missing parts from reference TRBV9 and TRBJ2-3): DSGVTQTPKHLITATGQRVTLRCSPRSGDLSVYWYQQSLDQGLQFLIQYYNGEERAKGNILERFSAQQFPDLHSELNLSSLELGDSALYFCASSKRGGRPPSTDTQYFGPGTRLTVL.

This clone was seen a handful of times. V and J are TRBV21-1 and TRBJ1-1. TRBV21-1 is assigned pseudogene status. This CDR3 contains 18 residues. CDR3 nucleotides: TGTGCCAGCAGCAAAGATGTTTCACTGGGGACTATGAACACTGAAGCTTTCTTT. This gives the protein CASSKDVSLGTMNTEAFF.

The chain combines TRBV7-2 with TRBJ1-5; weak D call: TRBD1 (5 bases). Germline CDR1 is SGHTA and CDR2 is FQGNSA. This CDR3 is built from 15 residues. Trimming removed 0 bases at V and 7 bases at J, with 13 bases between. In DNA form, the CDR3 reads TGTGCCAGCAGCTTAGCGGGGGGTAGGGCACAGCCCCAGCATTTT. Its protein product is CASSLAGGRAQPQHF.

The chain has TRBV7-2 and TRBJ2-7; the D is unclear. CDR3 length: 13 amino acids. Per germline, CDR1 SGHTA and CDR2 FQGNSA. With 1 base removed from V and 3 bases from J, the gap between germline ends came to 7 bases. The CDR3 region has the DNA TGTGCCAGCAGCTTAGGTCCAGTCTACGAGCAGTACTTC. It specifies CASSLGPVYEQYF.

This chain links TRBV19 with TRBJ2-3, with D unresolved. The CDR3 is 14 residues long. Germline V gene data show CDR1 as LNHDA and CDR2 as SQIVND (reference sequence). Trimming cost V 6 bases and J 0 bases, with 10 bases left between them. In nucleotides, the CDR3 is TGTGCCAGTAGGGACGGTTCTAGCACAGATACGCAGTATTTT. Translated, it gives CASRDGSSTDTQYF.

The rearrangement links TRBV18 to TRBJ1-2; no definite D call. The CDR3 consists of 15 residues. Per the germline V gene, CDR1 is KGHSH and CDR2 is LQKENI. Trimming stripped 2 bases from V and 4 bases from J, with 14 bases between. CDR3 protein: CASSPAPGRGYGYTF. The CDR3 DNA reads as TGTGCCAGCTCACCAGCCCCGGGGAGAGGCTATGGCTACACCTTC.

CDR3 sequence: CASTSRSAPNYGYTF. In nucleotides, the CDR3 is TGTGCCAGCACGTCCAGGTCCGCACCTAACTATGGCTACACCTTC. This chain uses TRBV6-5 with TRBJ1-2; D not resolved. V was clipped by 7 bases and J by 0 bases, with 15 bases between them. The CDR3 consists of 15 residues. Germline values: CDR1 MNHEY, CDR2 SVGAGI.

This sequence joins TRBV7-2 and TRBJ2-3, with D perhaps matching TRBD2 (6 bases). The germline V gene encodes CDR1 SGHTA and CDR2 FQGNSA. V gave up 5 bases and J gave up 2 bases, with 17 bases separating them. The CDR3 has 16 amino acids. CDR3 in DNA: TGTGCCAGCAGCCCCCCGGGCGGGGTCCCCACAGATACGCAGTATTTT. This gives the protein CASSPPGGVPTDTQYF. The full variable domain, in which reference TRBV7-2 and TRBJ2-3 provide the parts outside the CDR3, is GAGVSQSPSNKVTEKGKDVELRCDPISGHTALYWYRQSLGQGLEFLIYFQGNSAPDKSGLPSDRFSAERTGGSVSTLTIQRTQQEDSAVYLCASSPPGGVPTDTQYFGPGTRLTVL.

In its sample, this clone was seen once. This sequence joins TRBV4-3 and TRBJ1-2; 7 nucleotides line up with TRBD1. The germline V gene has CDR1 LGHNA and CDR2 YSLEER. With V trimmed by 4 bases and J by 4 bases, 6 bases remained unmatched. The length of the CDR3 is 14 residues. As DNA, the CDR3 is TGCGCCAGCAGCCCGACCCGGGACAGCTATGGCTACACCTTC. This sequence encodes CASSPTRDSYGYTF.

This chain links TRBV30 with TRBJ1-5; D not certain. The V and J ends lost 1 base and 4 bases respectively, with 8 bases between them. CDR1 and CDR2 from the germline V gene are GTSNPN and SVGIG (reference sequence). This CDR3 has 13 amino acids. CDR3 in amino acids: CAWSERENQPQHF. DNA of the CDR3: TGTGCCTGGAGTGAACGGGAGAATCAGCCCCAGCATTTT.

The CDR3 DNA reads as TGTGCCAGCAGGGGGACGAACCCGAGGGAGACCCAGTACTTC. Translating gives CASRGTNPRETQYF. The rearrangement uses TRBV6-1 and TRBJ2-5; D is possibly TRBD1 or TRBD2 (5 bases each). In germline, CDR1 is MNHNS, CDR2 SASEGT. The CDR3 is 14 residues long. V gave up 6 bases and J gave up 5 bases, with 16 bases separating them.